This T cell receptor (beta chain) was profiled in a study of T-cell memory formation after mild COVID-19. Using its own MiXCR run on the 5' RACE reads, TCRdb lists one record per CDR3 protein. Of fewer than 250,000 distinct CDR3 sequences listed, 10% are singletons. The source material was PBMCs or a T cell subset sorted from them (not recorded which). This receptor was obtained from a man younger than 35 who had mild COVID-19 (a few samples of this study predate the infection). Cell type and time point are not known.

CDR3 sequence (DNA): TGTGCCAGCAGCATACAGGGCATTACCTACGAGCAGTACGTC. The encoded protein is CASSIQGITYEQYV. The J gene is TRBJ2-7, the V gene TRBV7-2; a possible D gene is TRBD1 (6 bases). The CDR3 covers 14 residues. V was clipped by 5 bases and J by 2 bases, with 13 bases between them. Germline CDR1 is SGHTA and CDR2 is FQGNSA.